This entry concerns a single TCR beta chain. The sample is drawn from a study of T cell changes during pregnancy in multiple sclerosis. This CDR3 comprises 14 residues. CDR1 and CDR2 (germline): SGHTS, YDEGEE. The trim removed 6 bases at V and 4 bases at J, leaving 5 bases unmatched. TCRdb's copy holds only in-frame clones and misses some; the assay was immunoSEQ multiplex PCR. The data show some 77,000 clones, 90% to 95% seen once. V is TRBV5-8 and J is TRBJ2-5, with 11 bases identical to TRBD1. Source: peripheral blood, taken after pregnancy. The sequence was obtained from a female donor in good health, enrolled as a control in a pregnancy study. The CDR3 is CASNAGTGGETQYF. CDR3 nucleotide sequence: TGTGCCAGCAATGCCGGGACAGGGGGAGAGACCCAGTACTTC.